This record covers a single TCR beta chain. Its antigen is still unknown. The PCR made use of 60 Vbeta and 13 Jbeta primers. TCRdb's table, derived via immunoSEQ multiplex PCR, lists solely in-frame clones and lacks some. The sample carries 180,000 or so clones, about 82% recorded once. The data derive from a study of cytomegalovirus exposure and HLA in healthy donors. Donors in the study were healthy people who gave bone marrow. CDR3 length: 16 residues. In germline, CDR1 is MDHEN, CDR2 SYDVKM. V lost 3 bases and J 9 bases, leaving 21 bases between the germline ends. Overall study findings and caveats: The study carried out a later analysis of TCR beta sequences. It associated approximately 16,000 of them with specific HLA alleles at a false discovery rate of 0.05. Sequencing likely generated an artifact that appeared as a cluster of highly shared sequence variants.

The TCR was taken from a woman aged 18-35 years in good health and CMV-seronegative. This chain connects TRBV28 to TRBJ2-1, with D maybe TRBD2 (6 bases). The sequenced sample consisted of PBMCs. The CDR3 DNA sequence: TGTGCCAGCAGTTTTTCCGGGAGACCCGGGAGCGGTGAGCAGTTCTTC. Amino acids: CASSFSGRPGSGEQFF. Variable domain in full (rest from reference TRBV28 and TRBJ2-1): DVKVTQSSRYLVKRTGEKVFLECVQDMDHENMFWYRQDPGLGLRLIYFSYDVKMKEKGDIPEGYSVSREKKERFSLILESASTNQTSMYLCASSFSGRPGSGEQFFGPGTRLTVL.